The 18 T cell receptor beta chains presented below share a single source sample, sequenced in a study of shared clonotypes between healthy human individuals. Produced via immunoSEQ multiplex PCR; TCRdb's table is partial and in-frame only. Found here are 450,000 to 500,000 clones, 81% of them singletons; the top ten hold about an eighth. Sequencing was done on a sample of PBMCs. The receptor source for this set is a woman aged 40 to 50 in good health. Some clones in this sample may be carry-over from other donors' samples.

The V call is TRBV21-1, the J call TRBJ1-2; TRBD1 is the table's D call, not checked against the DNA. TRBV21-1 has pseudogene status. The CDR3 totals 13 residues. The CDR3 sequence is CAAGTAASYGYTF. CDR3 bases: TGTGCCGCGGGGACAGCTGCTTCCTATGGCTACACCTTC.

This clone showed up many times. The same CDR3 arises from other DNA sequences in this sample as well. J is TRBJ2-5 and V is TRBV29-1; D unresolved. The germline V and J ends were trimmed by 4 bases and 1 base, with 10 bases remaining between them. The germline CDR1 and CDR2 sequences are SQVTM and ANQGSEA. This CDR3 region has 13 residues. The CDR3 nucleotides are TGCAGCGTTGGTTATCAAATCCAAGAGACCCAGTACTTC. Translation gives CSVGYQIQETQYF.

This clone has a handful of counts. CDR3 loop: CASSQVFSEQIYEQYF. For the CDR3, the DNA is TGCGCCAGCAGCCAAGTGTTTAGTGAACAGATCTACGAGCAGTACTTC. The genes are TRBV4-3 and TRBJ2-7; D ambiguous. V lost 1 base to trimming and J lost 3 bases, with 16 bases between them. The germline gives CDR1 LGHNA, CDR2 YSLEER. CDR3 size: 16 residues.

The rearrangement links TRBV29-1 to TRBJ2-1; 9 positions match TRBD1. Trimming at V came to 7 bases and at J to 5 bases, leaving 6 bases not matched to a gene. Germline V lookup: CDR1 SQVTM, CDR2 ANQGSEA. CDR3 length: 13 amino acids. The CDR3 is CSGGQGSNNEQFF. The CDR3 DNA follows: TGCAGCGGGGGACAGGGATCAAACAATGAGCAGTTCTTC.

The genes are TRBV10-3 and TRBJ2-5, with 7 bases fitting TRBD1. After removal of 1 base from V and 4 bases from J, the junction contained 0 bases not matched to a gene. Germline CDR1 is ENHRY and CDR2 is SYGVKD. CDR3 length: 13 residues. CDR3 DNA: TGTGCCATCAGTGAGTACAGGGGAGAGACCCAGTACTTC. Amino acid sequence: CAISEYRGETQYF.

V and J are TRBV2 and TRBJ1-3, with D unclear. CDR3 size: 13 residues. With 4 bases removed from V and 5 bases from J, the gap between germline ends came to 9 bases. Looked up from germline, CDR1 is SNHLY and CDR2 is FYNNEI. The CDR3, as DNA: TGTGCCAGCAGTGCCTATACAAGAAACACCATATATTTT. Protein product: CASSAYTRNTIYF.

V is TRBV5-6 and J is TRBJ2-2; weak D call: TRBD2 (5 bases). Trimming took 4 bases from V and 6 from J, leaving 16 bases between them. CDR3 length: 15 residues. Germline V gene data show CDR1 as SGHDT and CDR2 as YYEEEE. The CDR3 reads CASSPLQRHSGELFF. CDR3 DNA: TGTGCCAGCAGCCCCCTTCAGCGGCACTCCGGGGAGCTGTTTTTT.

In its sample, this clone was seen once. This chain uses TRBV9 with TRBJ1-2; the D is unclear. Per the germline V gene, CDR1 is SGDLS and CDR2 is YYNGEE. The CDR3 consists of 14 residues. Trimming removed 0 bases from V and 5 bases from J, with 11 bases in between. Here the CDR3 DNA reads TGTGCCAGCAGCGTAGAGAAGGGTTATTATGGCTACACCTTC. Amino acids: CASSVEKGYYGYTF. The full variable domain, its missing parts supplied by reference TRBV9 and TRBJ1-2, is DSGVTQTPKHLITATGQRVTLRCSPRSGDLSVYWYQQSLDQGLQFLIQYYNGEERAKGNILERFSAQQFPDLHSELNLSSLELGDSALYFCASSVEKGYYGYTFGSGTRLTVV.

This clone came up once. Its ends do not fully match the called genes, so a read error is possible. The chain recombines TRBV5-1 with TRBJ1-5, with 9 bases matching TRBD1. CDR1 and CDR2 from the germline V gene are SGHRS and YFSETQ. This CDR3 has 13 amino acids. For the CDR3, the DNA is TGCGCCAGCAGCATTGAAGGGACAGGGCAGACCTATTTT. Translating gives CASSIEGTGQTYF. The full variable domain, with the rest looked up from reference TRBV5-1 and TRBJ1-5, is KAGVTQTPRYLIKTRGQQVTLSCSPISGHRSVSWYQQTPGQGLQFLFEYFSETQRNKGNFPGRFSGRQFSNSRSEMNVSTLELGDSALYLCASSIEGTGQTYFGDGTRLSIL.

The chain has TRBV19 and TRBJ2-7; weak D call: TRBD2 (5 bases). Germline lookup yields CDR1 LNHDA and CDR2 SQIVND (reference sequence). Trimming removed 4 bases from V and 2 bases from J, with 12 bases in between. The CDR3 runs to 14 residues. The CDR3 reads CASSKQRFPYEQYF. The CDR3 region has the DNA TGTGCCAGTAGTAAACAGCGGTTCCCCTACGAGCAGTACTTC.

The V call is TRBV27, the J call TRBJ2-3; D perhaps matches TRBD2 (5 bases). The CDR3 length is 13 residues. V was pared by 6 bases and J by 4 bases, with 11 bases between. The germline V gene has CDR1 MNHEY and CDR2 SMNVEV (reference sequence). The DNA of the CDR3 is TGTGCCAGCAGGGACGCAGCGGCAGATACGCAGTATTTT. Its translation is CASRDAAADTQYF.

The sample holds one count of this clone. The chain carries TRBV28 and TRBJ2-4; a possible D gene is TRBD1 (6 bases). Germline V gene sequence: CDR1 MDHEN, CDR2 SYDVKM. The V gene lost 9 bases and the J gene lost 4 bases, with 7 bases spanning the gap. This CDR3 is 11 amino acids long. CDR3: CASTGKNIQYF. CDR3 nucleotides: TGTGCCAGTACAGGGAAAAACATTCAGTACTTC.

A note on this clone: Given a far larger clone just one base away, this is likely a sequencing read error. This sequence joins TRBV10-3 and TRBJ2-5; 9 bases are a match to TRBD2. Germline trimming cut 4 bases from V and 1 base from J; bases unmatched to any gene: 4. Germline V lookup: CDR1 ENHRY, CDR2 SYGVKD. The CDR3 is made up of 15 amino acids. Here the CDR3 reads CAISVCGRVQETQYF. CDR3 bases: TGTGCCATCAGTGTGTGCGGGAGGGTCCAAGAGACCCAGTACTTC.

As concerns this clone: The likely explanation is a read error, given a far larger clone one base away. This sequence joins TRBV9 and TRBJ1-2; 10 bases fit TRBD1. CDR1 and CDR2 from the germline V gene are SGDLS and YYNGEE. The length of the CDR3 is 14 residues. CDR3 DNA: TGTACCAGCAGCGAGACAGGGGGCAACTATGGCTACACCTTC. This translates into CTSSETGGNYGYTF.

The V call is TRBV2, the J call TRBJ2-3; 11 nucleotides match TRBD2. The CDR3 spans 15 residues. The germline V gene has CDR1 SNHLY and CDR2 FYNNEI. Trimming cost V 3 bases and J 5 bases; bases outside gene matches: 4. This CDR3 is CASSERLAGGDTQYF. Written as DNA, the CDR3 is TGTGCCAGCAGTGAGAGGCTAGCGGGAGGAGATACGCAGTATTTT.

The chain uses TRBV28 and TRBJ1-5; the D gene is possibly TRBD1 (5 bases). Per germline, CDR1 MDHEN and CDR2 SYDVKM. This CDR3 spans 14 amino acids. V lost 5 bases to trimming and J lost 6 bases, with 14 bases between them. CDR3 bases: TGTGCCAGCAGTCCGTCCCTGGGGGGTCAGCCCCAGCATTTT. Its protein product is CASSPSLGGQPQHF.

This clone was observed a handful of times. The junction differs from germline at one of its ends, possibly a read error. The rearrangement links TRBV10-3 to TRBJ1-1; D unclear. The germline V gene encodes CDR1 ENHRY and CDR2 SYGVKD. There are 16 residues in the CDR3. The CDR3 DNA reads TGTGCCAGCAGTTACTCGGGCGGAGGACCGAACACTGAAGCTTTCTTT. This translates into CASSYSGGGPNTEAFF.

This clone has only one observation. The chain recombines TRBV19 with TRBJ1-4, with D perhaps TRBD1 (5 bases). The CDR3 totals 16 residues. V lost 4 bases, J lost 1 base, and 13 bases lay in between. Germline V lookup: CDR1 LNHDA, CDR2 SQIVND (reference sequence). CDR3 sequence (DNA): TGTGCCAGTAGTACTCCACGACAGATAACTAATGAAAAACTGTTTTTT. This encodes CASSTPRQITNEKLFF.